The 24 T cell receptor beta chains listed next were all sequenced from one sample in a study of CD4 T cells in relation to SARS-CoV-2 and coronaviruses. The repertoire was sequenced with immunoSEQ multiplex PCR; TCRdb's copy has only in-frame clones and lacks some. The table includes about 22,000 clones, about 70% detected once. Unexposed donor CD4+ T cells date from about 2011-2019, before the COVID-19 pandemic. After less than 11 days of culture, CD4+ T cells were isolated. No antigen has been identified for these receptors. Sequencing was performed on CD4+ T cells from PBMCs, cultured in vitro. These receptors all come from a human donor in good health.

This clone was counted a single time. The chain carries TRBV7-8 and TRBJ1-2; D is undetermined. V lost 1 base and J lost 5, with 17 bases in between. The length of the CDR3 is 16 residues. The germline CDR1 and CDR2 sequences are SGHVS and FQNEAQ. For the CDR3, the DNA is TGTGCCAGCAGCTTAGTCGCGGATACGGGAACGTATGGCTACACCTTC. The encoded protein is CASSLVADTGTYGYTF.

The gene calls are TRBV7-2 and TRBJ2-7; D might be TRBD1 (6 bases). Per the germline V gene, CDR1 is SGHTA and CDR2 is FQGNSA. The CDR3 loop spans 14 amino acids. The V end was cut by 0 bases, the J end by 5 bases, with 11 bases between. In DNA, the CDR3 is TGTGCCAGCAGCTTAGCTGGACAGAGTAACGAGCAGTACTTC. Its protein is CASSLAGQSNEQYF.

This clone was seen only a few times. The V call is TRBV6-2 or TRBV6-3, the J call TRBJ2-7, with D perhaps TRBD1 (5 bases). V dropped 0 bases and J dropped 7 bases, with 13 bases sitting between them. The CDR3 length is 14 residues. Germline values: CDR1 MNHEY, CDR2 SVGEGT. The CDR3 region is CASSYSPDSGEQYF. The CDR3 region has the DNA TGTGCCAGCAGTTACTCTCCAGACTCAGGGGAGCAGTACTTC.

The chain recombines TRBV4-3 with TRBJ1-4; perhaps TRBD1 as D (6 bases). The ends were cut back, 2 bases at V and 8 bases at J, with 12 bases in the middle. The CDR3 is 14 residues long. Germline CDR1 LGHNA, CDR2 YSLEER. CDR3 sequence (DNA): TGCGCCAGCAGCCAAAGTCAGGGGCACGAAAAACTGTTTTTT. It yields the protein CASSQSQGHEKLFF.

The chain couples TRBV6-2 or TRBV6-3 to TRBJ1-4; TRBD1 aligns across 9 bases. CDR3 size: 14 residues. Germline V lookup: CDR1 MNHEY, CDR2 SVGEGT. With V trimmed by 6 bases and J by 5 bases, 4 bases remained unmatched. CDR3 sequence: CASSTGTGNEKLFF. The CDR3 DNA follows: TGTGCCAGCAGCACCGGGACAGGGAATGAAAAACTGTTTTTT.

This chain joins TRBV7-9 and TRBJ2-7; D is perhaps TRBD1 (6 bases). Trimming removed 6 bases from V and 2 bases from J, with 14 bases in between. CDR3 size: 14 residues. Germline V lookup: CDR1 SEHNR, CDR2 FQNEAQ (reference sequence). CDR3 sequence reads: CASSRDTPTYEQYF. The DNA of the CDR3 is TGTGCCAGCAGTCGGGACACACCAACCTACGAGCAGTACTTC.

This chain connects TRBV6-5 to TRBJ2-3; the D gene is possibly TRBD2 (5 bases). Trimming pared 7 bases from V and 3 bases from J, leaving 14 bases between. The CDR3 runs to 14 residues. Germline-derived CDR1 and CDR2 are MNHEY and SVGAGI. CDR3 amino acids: CASISGWGTDTQYF. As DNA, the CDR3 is TGTGCCAGCATCTCGGGGTGGGGAACAGATACGCAGTATTTT.

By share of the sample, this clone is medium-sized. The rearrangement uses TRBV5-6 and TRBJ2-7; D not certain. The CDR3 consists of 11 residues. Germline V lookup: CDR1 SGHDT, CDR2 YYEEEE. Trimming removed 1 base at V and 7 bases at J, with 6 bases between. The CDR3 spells CASSLFREQYF. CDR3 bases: TGTGCCAGCAGCTTGTTTCGGGAGCAGTACTTC.

The DNA for the CDR3 is TGTGCCAGCAGTGACTCCATAACGCCATCAGGTCGTCAGCCCCAGCATTTT. This translates into CASSDSITPSGRQPQHF. The V call is TRBV2, the J call TRBJ1-5; D remains ambiguous. The V gene's germline CDR1 is SNHLY and CDR2 FYNNEI. The CDR3 is made up of 17 amino acids. The V gene lost 3 bases and the J gene lost 6 bases, with 21 bases spanning the gap.

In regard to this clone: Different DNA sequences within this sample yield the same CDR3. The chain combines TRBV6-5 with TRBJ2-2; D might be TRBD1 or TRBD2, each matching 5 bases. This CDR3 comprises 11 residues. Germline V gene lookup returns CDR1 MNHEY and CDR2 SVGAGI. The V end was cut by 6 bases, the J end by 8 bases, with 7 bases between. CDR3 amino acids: CASRWGGELFF. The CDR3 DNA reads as TGTGCCAGCAGGTGGGGGGGGGAGCTGTTTTTT.

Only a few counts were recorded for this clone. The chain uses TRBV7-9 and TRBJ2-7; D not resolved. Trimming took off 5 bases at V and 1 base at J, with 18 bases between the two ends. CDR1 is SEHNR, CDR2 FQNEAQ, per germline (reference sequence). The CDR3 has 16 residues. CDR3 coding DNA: TGTGCCAGCAGCGCCCCAAAGGGTCCAGGATCCTACGAGCAGTACTTC. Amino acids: CASSAPKGPGSYEQYF.

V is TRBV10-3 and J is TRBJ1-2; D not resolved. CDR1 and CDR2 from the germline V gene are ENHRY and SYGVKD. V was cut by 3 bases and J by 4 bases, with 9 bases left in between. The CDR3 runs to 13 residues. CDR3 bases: TGTGCCATCAGTGACATGGGCAGCTATGGCTACACCTTC. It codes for CAISDMGSYGYTF.

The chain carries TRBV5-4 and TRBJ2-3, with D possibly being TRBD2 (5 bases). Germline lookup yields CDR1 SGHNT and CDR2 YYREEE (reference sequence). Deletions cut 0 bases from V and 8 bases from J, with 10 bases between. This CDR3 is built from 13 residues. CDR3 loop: CASSLVFGGTQYF. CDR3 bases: TGTGCCAGCAGCTTGGTGTTTGGAGGTACGCAGTATTTT.

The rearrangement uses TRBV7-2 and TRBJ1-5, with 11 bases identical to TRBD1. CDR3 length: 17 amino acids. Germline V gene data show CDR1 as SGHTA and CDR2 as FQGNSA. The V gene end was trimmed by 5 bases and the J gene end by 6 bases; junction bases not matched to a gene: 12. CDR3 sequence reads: CASSPLPRTGGIQPQHF. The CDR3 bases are TGTGCCAGCAGCCCCTTGCCCAGGACAGGGGGCATTCAGCCCCAGCATTTT.

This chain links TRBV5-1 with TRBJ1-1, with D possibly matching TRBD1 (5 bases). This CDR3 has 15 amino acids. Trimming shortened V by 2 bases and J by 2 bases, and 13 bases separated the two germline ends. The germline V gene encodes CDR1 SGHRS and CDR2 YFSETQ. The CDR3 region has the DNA TGCGCCAGCAGCTTCGGGCCTCAGGGAAACACTGAAGCTTTCTTT. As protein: CASSFGPQGNTEAFF.

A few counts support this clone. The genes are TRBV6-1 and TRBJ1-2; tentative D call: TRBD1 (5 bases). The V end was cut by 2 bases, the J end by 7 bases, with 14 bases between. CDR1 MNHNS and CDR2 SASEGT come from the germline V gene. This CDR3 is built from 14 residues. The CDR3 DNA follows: TGTGCCAGCAGTGAACGGGGACTCGGAGGTGGCTACACCTTC. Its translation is CASSERGLGGGYTF.

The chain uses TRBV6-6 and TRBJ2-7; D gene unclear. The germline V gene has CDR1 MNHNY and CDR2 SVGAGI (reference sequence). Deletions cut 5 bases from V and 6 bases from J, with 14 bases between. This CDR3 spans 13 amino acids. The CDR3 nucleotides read TGTGCCAGCAGTCCACGGGTAGGGTCCGAGCAGTACTTC. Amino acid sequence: CASSPRVGSEQYF.

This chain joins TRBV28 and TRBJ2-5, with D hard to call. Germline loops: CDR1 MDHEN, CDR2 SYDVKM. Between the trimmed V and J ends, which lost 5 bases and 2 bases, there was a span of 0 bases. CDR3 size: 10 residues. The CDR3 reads CASSQETQYF. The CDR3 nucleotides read TGTGCCAGCAGTCAAGAGACCCAGTACTTC.

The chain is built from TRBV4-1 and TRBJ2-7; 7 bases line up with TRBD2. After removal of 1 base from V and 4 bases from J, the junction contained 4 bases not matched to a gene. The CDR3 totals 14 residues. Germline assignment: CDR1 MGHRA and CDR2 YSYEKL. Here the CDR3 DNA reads TGCGCCAGCAGCCAAGTCCCTAGCGGTTACGAGCAGTACTTC. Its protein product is CASSQVPSGYEQYF.

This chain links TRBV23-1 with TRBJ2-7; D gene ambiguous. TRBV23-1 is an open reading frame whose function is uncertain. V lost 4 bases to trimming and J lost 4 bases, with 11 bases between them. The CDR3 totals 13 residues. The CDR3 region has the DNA TGCGCCAGCAGTCCCGAAGGGCGATACGAGCAGTACTTC. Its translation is CASSPEGRYEQYF.

The CDR3 coding sequence is TGTGCCAGCAGAGCCGGGACAGGGGTAGGCTACGAGCAGTACTTC. Protein sequence: CASRAGTGVGYEQYF. The chain is built from TRBV6-6 and TRBJ2-7; 10 bases fit TRBD1. The CDR3 extends over 15 amino acids. Germline CDR1 is MNHNY and CDR2 is SVGAGI (reference sequence). V shed 6 bases, J shed 3 bases, and the junction held 8 bases outside the gene matches.

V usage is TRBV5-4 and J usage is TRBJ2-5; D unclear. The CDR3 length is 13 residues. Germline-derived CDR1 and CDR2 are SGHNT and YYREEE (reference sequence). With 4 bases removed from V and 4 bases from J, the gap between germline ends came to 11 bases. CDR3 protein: CASSPDPRETQYF. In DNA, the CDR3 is TGTGCCAGCAGCCCAGATCCGCGAGAGACCCAGTACTTC.

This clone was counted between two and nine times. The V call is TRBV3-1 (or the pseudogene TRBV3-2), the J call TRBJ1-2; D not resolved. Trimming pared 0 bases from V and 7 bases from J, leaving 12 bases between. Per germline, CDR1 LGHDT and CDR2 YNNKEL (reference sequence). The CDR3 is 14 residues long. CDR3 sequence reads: CASSQDRTIAGYTF. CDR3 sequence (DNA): TGTGCCAGCAGCCAAGACAGGACGATCGCTGGCTACACCTTC.

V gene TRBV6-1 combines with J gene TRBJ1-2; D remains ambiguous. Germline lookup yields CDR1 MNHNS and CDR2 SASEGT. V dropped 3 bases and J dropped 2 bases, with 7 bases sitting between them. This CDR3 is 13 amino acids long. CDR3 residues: CASSEDANYGYTF. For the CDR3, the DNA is TGTGCCAGCAGTGAGGATGCCAACTATGGCTACACCTTC.